The 2 T cell receptor beta chains below were found in one sample sequenced in a study of shared clonotypes between healthy human individuals. Terminally differentiated effector memory CD45RA+ cells were excluded from the naive CD8 cells, which were CD45RO-negative and positively selected for CCR7. The method was immunoSEQ multiplex PCR; TCRdb's version includes in-frame clones alone and lacks a portion of them. The table has about 2.1 million clones, just under 95% seen once. Sample: naive CD8+ T cells from PBMCs. The receptor source for this set is a man in his late teens or twenties in good health. Some clones in this sample may be carry-over from other donors' samples.

This rearrangement joins TRBV28 to TRBJ2-7; no firm D call. Per germline, CDR1 MDHEN and CDR2 SYDVKM. Trimming took off 6 bases at V and 5 bases at J, with 17 bases between the two ends. This CDR3 has 14 residues. This CDR3 is CASSPDGPPDEQYF. The CDR3 DNA reads TGTGCCAGCAGCCCTGACGGACCACCGGACGAGCAGTACTTC.

V usage is TRBV13 and J usage is TRBJ2-5, with TRBD2 matching over 8 bases. CDR1 and CDR2 from the germline V gene are PRHDT and FYEKMQ (reference sequence). The V gene end was trimmed by 3 bases and the J gene end by 5 bases; junction bases not matched to a gene: 5. CDR3 length: 14 residues. The CDR3 nucleotides read TGTGCCAGCAGCTTCGAGCGGGAGTGGGAGACCCAGTACTTC. It codes for CASSFEREWETQYF.